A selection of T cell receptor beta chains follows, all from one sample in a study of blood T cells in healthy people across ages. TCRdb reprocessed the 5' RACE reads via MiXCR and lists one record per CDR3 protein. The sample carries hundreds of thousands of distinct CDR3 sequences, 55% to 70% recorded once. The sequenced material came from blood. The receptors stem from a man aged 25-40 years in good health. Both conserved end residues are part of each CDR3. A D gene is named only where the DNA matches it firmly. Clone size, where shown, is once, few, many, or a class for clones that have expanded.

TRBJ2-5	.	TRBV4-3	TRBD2	TGCGCCAGCAGCCATGCCTTTAGCGGGAAATCCTACAATGAGCAGTACTTC	CASSHAFSGKSYNEQYF
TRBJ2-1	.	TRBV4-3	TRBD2	TGCGCCAGTAGCCAAGATATTCCTAGCGGGAGCAGAAATGAGCAGTTCTTC	CASSQDIPSGSRNEQFF
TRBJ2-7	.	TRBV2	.	TGTGCCAGCAGTGAATGGCAGTCTAGGTACGAGCAGTACTTC	CASSEWQSRYEQYF
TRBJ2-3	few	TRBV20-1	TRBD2	TGCAGTGCTGCCTCTAGCGGGAGCACAGATACGCAGTATTTT	CSAASSGSTDTQYF
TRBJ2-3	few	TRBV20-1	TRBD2	TGCAGTGCTGGGATGATTAGCGGGGGCAGCACAGATACGCAGTATTTT	CSAGMISGGSTDTQYF
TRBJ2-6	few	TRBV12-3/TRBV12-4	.	TGTGCCAGCAGTCCCGCGGAGACTGGGGCCAACGTCCTGACTTTC	CASSPAETGANVLTF
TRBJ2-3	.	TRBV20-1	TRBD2	TGCAGTGCTAACCACCCAGCGGGGATCGACACAGATACGCAGTATTTT	CSANHPAGIDTDTQYF
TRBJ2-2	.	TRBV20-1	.	TGCAGTGCTAGAGATGGCGGAATTCGTACCGGGGAGCTGTTTTTT	CSARDGGIRTGELFF
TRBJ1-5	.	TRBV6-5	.	TGTGCCAGCAGTTTAGTGGGGGCGGACAATCAGCCCCAGCATTTT	CASSLVGADNQPQHF
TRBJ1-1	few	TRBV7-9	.	TGTGCCAGCAGCGCCCGCAGACAGATGAACACTGAAGCTTTCTTT	CASSARRQMNTEAFF
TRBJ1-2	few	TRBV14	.	TGTGCCAGCAGCCAGTCCCTGACAACTTGGGACCAAACTCTATTGCCGCCTACTAACTATGGCTACACCTTC	CASSQSLTTWDQTLLPPTNYGYTF
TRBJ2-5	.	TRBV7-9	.	TGTGCCACCGACAGTGCAAGGGAGACCCAGTACTTC	CATDSARETQYF
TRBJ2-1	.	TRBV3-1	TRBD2	TGTGCCAGCAGCCACTGGACTAGCGAGCAGTTCTTC	CASSHWTSEQFF
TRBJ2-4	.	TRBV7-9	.	TGTGCCAGCAGCTTAGGAAGGCAGGGTGACAAAAACATTCAGTACTTC	CASSLGRQGDKNIQYF
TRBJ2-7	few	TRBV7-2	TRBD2	TGTGCCAGCAGCTTAGAGCGGGATGCATACGAGCAGTACTTC	CASSLERDAYEQYF
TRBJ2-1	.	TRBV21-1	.	TGTGCCAGCAGCAAAGGGTCACCTCTATCCTACAATGAGCAGTTCTTC	CASSKGSPLSYNEQFF
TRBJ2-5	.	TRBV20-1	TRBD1	TGCAGTGCTAGAATCCGGGACAGGGATTTCGAGACCCAGTACTTC	CSARIRDRDFETQYF
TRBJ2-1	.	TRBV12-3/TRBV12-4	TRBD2	TGTGCCAGCAGTCTGAGGACTAGCGGGAGCAATGAGCAGTTCTTC	CASSLRTSGSNEQFF
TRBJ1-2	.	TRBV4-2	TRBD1	TGTGCCAGCAGCCCCACTACAGGGGGCGGTGGCTACACCTTC	CASSPTTGGGGYTF
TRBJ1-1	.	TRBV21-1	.	TGTGCCAGCAGCCATCAACGGCTAACTGAAGCTTTCTTT	CASSHQRLTEAFF
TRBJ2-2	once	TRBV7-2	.	TGTGCCAGCAGCTCACAACCGGGACCGAACACCGGGGAGCTGTTTTTT	CASSSQPGPNTGELFF
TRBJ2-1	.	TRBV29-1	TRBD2	TGCAGCGGTGATACTAGCGCCGGCAATGAGCAGTTCTTC	CSGDTSAGNEQFF
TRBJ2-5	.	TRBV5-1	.	TGCGCCAGCAGCTTAGTGGACACTTACCAAGAGACCCAGTACTTC	CASSLVDTYQETQYF
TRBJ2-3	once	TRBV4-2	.	TGTGCCAGCAGCCCCCGTGGAGGGGCAGGGGTGACAGATACGCAGTATTTT	CASSPRGGAGVTDTQYF
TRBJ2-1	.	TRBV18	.	TGTGCCAGCTCACGAGACAGGATAAAGTTCTTC	CASSRDRIKFF
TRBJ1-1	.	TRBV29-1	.	TGCAGCGTTGTTGAGGGATACACTGAAGCTTTCTTT	CSVVEGYTEAFF
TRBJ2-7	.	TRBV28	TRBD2	TGTGTCAGCAGTTTGTACATAAGCGGGAGTGGTAACGAGCAGTACTTC	CVSSLYISGSGNEQYF
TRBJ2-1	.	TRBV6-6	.	TGTGCCAGCAGATCTAATAGCGGCCTCTCCAACAATGAGCAGTTCTTC	CASRSNSGLSNNEQFF
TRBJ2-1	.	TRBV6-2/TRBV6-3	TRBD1	TGTGCCAGCACCAAAGACAGGGTTGAGCAGTTCTTC	CASTKDRVEQFF
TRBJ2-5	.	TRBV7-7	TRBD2	TGTGCTAGCGGACGCGGACTAGCGGGAGCAGAGACCCAGTACTTC	CASGRGLAGAETQYF
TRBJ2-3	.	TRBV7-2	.	TGTGCCAGCAGCACATACTCCGGGTCCGGGGATACGCAGTATTTT	CASSTYSGSGDTQYF
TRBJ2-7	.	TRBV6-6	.	TGTGCCAGCAGTTCGCCCTTCCTCTACGAGCAGTACTTC	CASSSPFLYEQYF
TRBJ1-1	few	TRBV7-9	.	TGTGCCAGCAGAAAAGACCTTGGCACTGAAGCTTTCTTT	CASRKDLGTEAFF
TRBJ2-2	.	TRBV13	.	TGTGCCAGCAGCCCCAGGCACGGGCCGGTCACCGGGGAGCTGTTTTTT	CASSPRHGPVTGELFF
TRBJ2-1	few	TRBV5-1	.	TGCGCCAGCAGCTATGATAAACGGGAGCGGTCCTACAATGAGCAGTTCTTC	CASSYDKRERSYNEQFF
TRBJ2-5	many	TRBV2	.	TGTGCCAGCAGTCGAGGACTTCAAGAGACCCAGTACTTC	CASSRGLQETQYF
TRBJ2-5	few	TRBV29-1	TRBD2	TGCAGCGTGCAACTAGCGGGAGGCCAAGAGACCCAGTACTTC	CSVQLAGGQETQYF
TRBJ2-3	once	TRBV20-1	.	TGCAGTGCTAGTCCCCCATGGCAGACAGATACGCAGTATTTT	CSASPPWQTDTQYF
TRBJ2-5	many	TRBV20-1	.	TGCAGTGCTAGAGATGGGCTACCGAAAGAGACCCAGTACTTC	CSARDGLPKETQYF
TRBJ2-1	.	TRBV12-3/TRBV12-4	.	TGTGCCAGCAGTTCGAGACGCCTGACCTACAATGAGCAGTTCTTC	CASSSRRLTYNEQFF